Here is one T cell receptor beta chain with its context. The antigen is not known. A clone one base away is much larger, so this may be a read error. The germline V gene has CDR1 SGHAT and CDR2 FQNNGV. This CDR3 comprises 15 residues. RNA transcripts provided the source from which TCR beta CDR3 regions were amplified. A set of HTBI primers served as the primers for a first-round RT-PCR of the TCR CDR3. TCRdb processed the multiplex PCR reads anew with MiXCR; each CDR3 protein has one entry. The table lists about 500,000 distinct CDR3 sequences, 13% to 15% of them singletons. The data stem from a study of T cells in Graves' hyperthyroidism and ophthalmopathy. It was uncontrolled infection, other autoimmune disease, pregnancy or lactation that excluded patients. Each diagnosis drew on symptoms, thyroxine, TRAb, thyroid ultrasound and orbital computed tomography findings. The PBMCs were sourced from fresh peripheral blood (more than 8.5 ml).

General study points: Blood also held most thyroid clonotypes expanded beyond 0.001.

V usage is TRBV11-2 and J usage is TRBJ2-3, with a weak D call TRBD2 (7 bases). Input material: blood. The sequence derives from a woman aged 18-29 years with Graves' hyperthyroidism. The CDR3 DNA sequence: TGTGCCAGCAGCCCCCCGGGGGGCGGTACAGATGCGCAGTATTTT. Protein product: CASSPPGGGTDAQYF.